The present T cell receptor beta chain was sequenced within a study of blood T cells in healthy people across ages. Together with a sample-barcoded 5' primer, a J-beta primer mix was included in a second PCR lasting about 6 to 11 cycles. The template-switch adaptor was a 5' adaptor with 12 random nucleotides. It tagged each cDNA molecule. TCRdb recomputed calls from the 5' RACE reads with MiXCR, one row per CDR3 protein. The table lists over 700,000 distinct CDR3 sequences, about 55% of them singletons. This clonotype has more than one count but fewer than ten. Its antigen is not known. In germline, CDR1 is MGHRA, CDR2 YSYEKL. This CDR3 has 15 residues. J gave up 4 bases and V 0 bases, and 5 bases lay outside the gene matches. Overall study findings and caveats: TCR beta diversity, measured per million T cells, fell in a roughly linear way with age.

The sequencing sample was made of blood. The chain links TRBV4-1 to TRBJ1-2; 7 nucleotides line up with TRBD1. This TCR was recovered from a man older than 75 in good health. The CDR3 reads CASSQEGQRAYGYTF. In nucleotides, the CDR3 is TGCGCCAGCAGCCAAGAGGGACAGAGGGCCTATGGCTACACCTTC.